These T cell receptor beta chains were read from a single sample in a study of T cell responses to AZD1222 COVID-19 vaccine. Profiled with immunoSEQ multiplex PCR; TCRdb holds only in-frame clones, not every one. The data show fewer than 100,000 clones, with around 89% seen just once and 8.4% held by the top ten. Sequenced here: peripheral blood, sampled on day 0 of AZD1222 vaccination. The receptors shown here come from an adult in good health. Each CDR3 is given with its conserved first and last residue. A D gene is named only where the DNA matches it firmly. Some rows mark clone size as missing; the rest say once, few, many or name a class of expanded clone.

J | V | D | size | CDR3 | DNA
TRBJ1-3 | TRBV2 | . | . | CASTTNRADTIYF | TGTGCCAGTACCACAAACAGGGCGGACACCATATATTTT
TRBJ2-5 | TRBV7-2 | TRBD2 | . | CASSSGLAGATQYF | TGTGCCAGCAGCTCTGGACTAGCGGGTGCGACCCAGTACTTC
TRBJ1-3 | TRBV5-1 | TRBD1 | . | CASSIYRGPGNTIYF | TGCGCCAGCAGCATCTACAGGGGGCCTGGAAACACCATATATTTT
TRBJ1-2 | TRBV9 | . | . | CASSVEGNYGYTF | TGTGCCAGCAGCGTGGAAGGGAACTATGGCTACACCTTC
TRBJ2-4 | TRBV13 | TRBD2 | . | CASSLGRLRGSKNIQYF | TGTGCCAGCAGCTTAGGGCGCCTGCGGGGGAGCAAAAACATTCAGTACTTC
TRBJ2-1 | TRBV5-1 | TRBD2 | . | CASKILAGGGEQFF | TGCGCCAGCAAAATACTAGCGGGGGGTGGTGAGCAGTTCTTC
TRBJ1-2 | TRBV15 | . | . | CATSKGGDYGYTF | TGTGCCACCAGCAAGGGGGGGGACTATGGCTACACCTTC
TRBJ1-5 | TRBV7-9 | . | few | CASSDQTTGPRGPQHF | TGTGCCAGCAGCGACCAGACCACAGGCCCGAGGGGGCCCCAGCATTTT
TRBJ1-2 | TRBV4-2 | . | once | CASSLEGRGEANYGYTF | TGTGCCAGCAGCCTAGAGGGGAGGGGCGAAGCTAACTATGGCTACACCTTC
TRBJ2-7 | TRBV19 | TRBD1 | . | CASSSKGARPYEQYF | TGTGCCAGTAGTTCCAAGGGGGCCCGCCCATACGAGCAGTACTTC
TRBJ1-1 | TRBV5-6 | . | . | CASSLGWLENTEAFF | TGTGCCAGCAGCTTGGGGTGGTTGGAGAACACTGAAGCTTTCTTT
TRBJ2-7 | TRBV5-1 | . | . | CASSTGQGRHSYEQYF | TGCGCCAGCAGCACCGGACAAGGCCGACACTCCTACGAGCAGTACTTC
TRBJ2-3 | TRBV13 | . | . | CASSRAQADTQYF | TGTGCCAGCAGCCGGGCTCAGGCCGATACGCAGTATTTT
TRBJ1-4 | TRBV6-6 | . | . | CASSYSRTNEKLFF | TGTGCCAGCAGTTATAGCAGGACAAATGAAAAACTGTTTTTT
TRBJ1-1 | TRBV9 | TRBD1 | . | CASTRTGALTSAFF | TGTGCCAGCACCAGGACAGGAGCCCTCACTTCCGCTTTCTTT
TRBJ2-3 | TRBV7-7 | TRBD2 | . | CASSFGGTDTQYF | TGTGCTAGCAGCTTCGGGGGGACAGATACGCAGTATTTT
TRBJ1-4 | TRBV6-2/TRBV6-3 | . | . | CASSYSVRRATNEKLFF | TGTGCCAGCAGTTACTCGGTCCGGCGGGCAACTAATGAAAAACTGTTTTTT
TRBJ2-5 | TRBV11-2 | TRBD2 | . | CASSLPRAGGETQYF | TGTGCCAGCAGCTTACCCCGCGCGGGGGGGGAGACCCAGTACTTC
TRBJ1-4 | TRBV5-4 | TRBD1 | . | CASSLRTGGNEKLFF | TGTGCCAGCAGCTTGAGGACAGGGGGGAATGAAAAACTGTTTTTT
TRBJ1-1 | TRBV9 | TRBD1 | . | CASSSQGRNTETFF | TGTGCCAGCAGCTCACAGGGGCGGAACACTGAAACTTTCTTT
TRBJ1-6 | TRBV7-9 | . | . | CASSPGRVSSYNSPLHF | TGTGCCAGCAGCCCCGGGAGGGTGAGCTCCTATAATTCACCCCTCCACTTT
TRBJ1-4 | TRBV28 | . | . | CASSMIATNEKLFF | TGTGCCAGCAGTATGATTGCAACTAATGAAAAACTGTTTTTT